These 7 T cell receptor beta chains were all obtained from the same sample, sequenced in a study of neurological immune-mediated disorders (dated by TCRdb to about 2019). The library was built by means of 5' RACE. The sequencer listed for this sample is Illumina HiSeq 2500. TCRdb's own reprocessing of the public reads used fastp at Q25 and MiXCR and kept productive beta chains. Every distinct CDR3 protein forms one entry, paired with its most common genes and DNA. The sample table holds tens of thousands of distinct CDR3 sequences, of which roughly an eighth were seen once. The ten largest clonotypes hold around 5% of the sample. Interpreted using the paper, the time point label stands for: longitudinal time-point 2. Sequencing was performed on PBMCs. The receptors were gathered from a female donor with HTLV-1-associated myelopathy (HAM/TSP).

This clonotype was counted at least ten times. The chain carries TRBV12-3 or TRBV12-4 and TRBJ2-5; 9 bases are shared with TRBD2. V shed 3 bases, J shed 2 bases, and the junction held 19 bases outside the gene matches. The CDR3 consists of 20 residues. The CDR3 region has the DNA TGTGCCAGCAGTTTCTGGGTGGTTGCGGGGGGGCGTAAGGAACAAGAGACCCAGTACTTC. Encoded protein: CASSFWVVAGGRKEQETQYF.

The sample holds many counts of this clonotype. The chain recombines TRBV27 with TRBJ2-1; 7 bases fit TRBD1. This CDR3 is built from 15 residues. The V gene's germline CDR1 is MNHEY and CDR2 SMNVEV (reference sequence). After removal of 5 bases from V and 3 bases from J, the junction contained 7 bases not matched to a gene. CDR3 residues: CASSGGRGLYNEQFF. The CDR3 coding sequence is TGTGCCAGCAGTGGCGGTAGGGGGCTCTACAATGAGCAGTTCTTC.

This clonotype was recorded many times. The V call is TRBV29-1, the J call TRBJ1-6; D is possibly TRBD1 (6 bases). Between the trimmed V and J ends, which lost 6 bases and 5 bases, there was a span of 11 bases. The CDR3 loop spans 13 amino acids. Germline values: CDR1 SQVTM, CDR2 ANQGSEA. The CDR3 here is CSVTQGNNSPLHF. CDR3 nucleotide sequence: TGCAGCGTGACTCAGGGGAATAATTCACCCCTCCACTTT.

As DNA, the CDR3 is TGTGCCAGCAGCTCTGGGGCCAACGTCCTGACTTTC. Its translation: CASSSGANVLTF. J is TRBJ2-6 and V is TRBV7-3, with D unresolved. The CDR3 has 12 residues. V lost 4 bases and J 2 bases, leaving 0 bases between the germline ends. Germline assignment: CDR1 SGHTA and CDR2 FQGTGA.

This clonotype was seen at least ten times. This chain uses TRBV5-1 with TRBJ1-1; D is unclear. The V gene lost 0 bases and the J gene lost 0 bases, with 9 bases spanning the gap. Per the germline V gene, CDR1 is SGHRS and CDR2 is YFSETQ. The CDR3 loop spans 15 amino acids. This chain's CDR3 is CASSLVPELNTEAFF. The CDR3 region has the DNA TGCGCCAGCAGCTTGGTTCCGGAATTGAACACTGAAGCTTTCTTT.

In its sample, this clonotype was seen many times. The chain combines TRBV5-5 with TRBJ2-7, with 8 bases matching TRBD2. The CDR3 is 15 residues long. CDR1 is SGHKS, CDR2 YYEKEE, per germline (reference sequence). J lost 5 bases, V lost 2 bases, and 9 bases had no gene match. The CDR3 DNA reads as TGTGCCAGCAGCTTCCTACTAGCGGTAGGTCACGAGCAGTACTTC. Translation: CASSFLLAVGHEQYF.

This clonotype has at least ten counts. This chain uses TRBV11-2 with TRBJ2-2, with D possibly TRBD1 on 5 matching bases. Trimming took 1 base from V and 6 from J, leaving 9 bases between them. Germline CDR1 reads SGHAT; CDR2 reads FQNNGV. The CDR3 is 14 amino acids. The CDR3 reads CASSLGEGAGELFF. As DNA, the CDR3 is TGTGCCAGCAGCTTAGGGGAAGGGGCCGGGGAGCTGTTTTTT.